Below, 32 T cell receptor beta chains from the same sample are listed, as sequenced in a study of shared clonotypes between healthy human individuals. Clones were read by immunoSEQ multiplex PCR, and TCRdb kept only the in-frame ones, dropping some. Among a few million clones listed, around nine tenths were seen once. Material: naive CD4+ T cells sorted from blood. Described subset: CD45RA+ positively selected. Receptor source: a man aged 18 to 30 in good health.

V and J are TRBV2 and TRBJ2-7, with TRBD2 matching over 8 bases. With V trimmed by 8 bases and J by 7 bases, 10 bases remained unmatched. Germline assignment: CDR1 SNHLY and CDR2 FYNNEI. The CDR3 totals 13 residues. The CDR3 nucleotides read TGTGCCAGCGGTACGGGAGGGCCTAAGGAGCAGTACTTC. Its protein is CASGTGGPKEQYF.

V and J are TRBV19 and TRBJ2-1; D uncertain. Germline V gives CDR1 LNHDA, CDR2 SQIVND (reference sequence). The CDR3 runs 16 residues. With 1 base removed from V and 0 bases from J, the gap between germline ends came to 10 bases. In nucleotides, the CDR3 is TGTGCCAGTAGTATAGCGGGCGGAGCCTCCTACAATGAGCAGTTCTTC. It yields the protein CASSIAGGASYNEQFF.

This clone was seen a single time. The J gene is TRBJ2-7, the V gene TRBV6-6; D is perhaps TRBD1 (6 bases). The CDR3 length is 15 residues. The germline gives CDR1 MNHNY, CDR2 SVGAGI (reference sequence). V was pared by 2 bases and J by 1 base, with 12 bases between. The CDR3 nucleotides are TGTGCCAGCAGTTACCAACGGGACAAGTCCTACGAGCAGTACTTC. Protein product: CASSYQRDKSYEQYF.

The V call is TRBV12-5, the J call TRBJ1-1; the D is unclear. Germline V gene sequence: CDR1 LGHNT, CDR2 FRNRAP. Trimming left V 5 bases short and J 4 bases short, with 11 bases between. The CDR3 totals 13 residues. The CDR3 DNA sequence: TGTGCTAGTGGTCGAAACATGGGCACTGAAGCTTTCTTT. Amino acid sequence: CASGRNMGTEAFF.

The CDR3 sequence is CASKSSGGVNEQYF. Here the CDR3 DNA reads TGTGCCAGCAAATCTAGCGGAGGAGTCAACGAGCAGTACTTC. The chain carries TRBV25-1 and TRBJ2-7; 7 bases match TRBD2. V trimming: 7 bases; J trimming: 5 bases; junction bases outside the gene matches: 11. The CDR3 consists of 14 residues. CDR1 is MGHDK, CDR2 SYGVNS, per germline.

This chain connects TRBV6-1 to TRBJ1-2, with D possibly being TRBD1 (5 bases). With 6 bases removed from V and 0 bases from J, the gap between germline ends came to 11 bases. In germline, CDR1 is MNHNS, CDR2 SASEGT. The CDR3 loop spans 14 amino acids. The CDR3 region is CASRQDNANYGYTF. Written as DNA, the CDR3 is TGTGCCAGCAGACAGGACAATGCTAACTATGGCTACACCTTC.

V is TRBV6-6 and J is TRBJ2-7; 10 positions match TRBD2. The ends lost 2 bases at V and 2 bases at J; junction bases unmatched: 6. The CDR3 sequence is 16 residues long. The germline gives CDR1 MNHNY, CDR2 SVGAGI (reference sequence). The CDR3 spells CASSYITAGGPYEQYF. DNA for the CDR3: TGTGCCAGCAGTTACATCACAGCGGGGGGGCCCTACGAGCAGTACTTC.

V usage is TRBV6-1 and J usage is TRBJ1-5, with D possibly matching TRBD1 (5 bases). Germline CDR1 is MNHNS and CDR2 is SASEGT. V dropped 0 bases and J dropped 4 bases, with 7 bases sitting between them. The CDR3 length is 14 residues. The CDR3 loop reads CASSEAQVNQPQHF. CDR3 sequence (DNA): TGTGCCAGCAGTGAAGCACAGGTAAATCAGCCCCAGCATTTT.

CDR3 sequence (DNA): TGTGCCAGTAGTTCGCGGACAGGGGGTAACGAAAAACTGTTTTTT. Translation: CASSSRTGGNEKLFF. The chain recombines TRBV19 with TRBJ1-4, with 10 bases fitting TRBD1. The CDR3 consists of 15 residues. CDR1 is LNHDA, CDR2 SQIVND, per germline (reference sequence). V shed 5 bases and J 8 bases; nucleotides not matched to a gene: 8.

The chain is built from TRBV5-1 and TRBJ2-1; TRBD2 matches at 11 bases. Trimming at V came to 4 bases and at J to 6 bases, leaving 9 bases not matched to a gene. Germline V gene data show CDR1 as SGHRS and CDR2 as YFSETQ. This CDR3 is built from 16 residues. The CDR3 region has the DNA TGCGCCAGCAGCCGCGCTAGCGGGGGGCTGGGCAATGAGCAGTTCTTC. Encoded protein: CASSRASGGLGNEQFF.

The rearrangement uses TRBV7-2 and TRBJ2-7; D possibly corresponds to TRBD2 (5 bases). V was cut by 5 bases and J by 2 bases, with 16 bases left in between. CDR1 and CDR2 (germline): SGHTA, FQGNSA. This CDR3 is built from 15 residues. The CDR3 loop is CASSILATGTYEQYF. The CDR3 DNA is TGTGCCAGCAGCATATTAGCGACGGGGACCTACGAGCAGTACTTC.

The J gene is TRBJ2-1, the V gene TRBV7-9; 9 bases map to TRBD1. Germline CDR1 is SEHNR and CDR2 is FQNEAQ (reference sequence). The V segment lost 5 bases and the J segment 3 bases; nucleotides outside the gene matches: 14. The CDR3 consists of 18 residues. CDR3 sequence reads: CASSQIMKQGAGYNEQFF. The DNA of the CDR3 is TGTGCCAGCAGCCAAATTATGAAACAGGGGGCCGGCTACAATGAGCAGTTCTTC.

A few counts support this clone. V is TRBV10-1 and J is TRBJ1-2; D is undetermined. This CDR3 region has 13 residues. The V end lost 2 bases, the J end lost 4 bases, and 8 bases lay between the germline ends. CDR1 and CDR2 (germline): WNHNN, SYGVQD (reference sequence). For the CDR3, the DNA is TGCGCCAGCAGTGAGGCAGATGGCTATGGCTACACCTTC. Translated: CASSEADGYGYTF.

CDR3 in DNA: TGTGCCAGTAGTATCCAGGGTACCACTAATGAAAAACTGTTTTTT. Translated, it gives CASSIQGTTNEKLFF. This chain connects TRBV19 to TRBJ1-4, with D perhaps TRBD1 (5 bases). Per germline, CDR1 LNHDA and CDR2 SQIVND (reference sequence). V shed 3 bases and J shed 2 bases, with 10 bases lying between them. CDR3 length: 15 residues.

The CDR3 nucleotides read TGCGCCAGCAGCCAGGCAGGGGGCGCGGATTATGAAAAACTGTTTTTT. Translation gives CASSQAGGADYEKLFF. The chain combines TRBV4-1 with TRBJ1-4; 8 bases are shared with TRBD1. Germline trimming cut 3 bases from V and 6 bases from J; bases unmatched to any gene: 9. The CDR3 has 16 amino acids. In germline, CDR1 is MGHRA, CDR2 YSYEKL.

This clone was counted between two and nine times. Other nucleotide sequences from this sample produce the same CDR3. The CDR3 region is CASSESGDYGYTF. The CDR3 DNA sequence: TGTGCCAGCAGTGAGTCAGGGGACTATGGCTACACCTTC. This sequence joins TRBV2 and TRBJ1-2; TRBD1 is a possible D gene (6 bases). Germline V gene sequence: CDR1 SNHLY, CDR2 FYNNEI. The V end lost 3 bases, the J end lost 3 bases, and 8 bases lay between the germline ends. The CDR3 extends over 13 amino acids.

The CDR3 loop is CASSVSPGQGTEAFF. The CDR3 DNA is TGCGCCAGCAGCGTCTCTCCGGGACAGGGGACTGAAGCTTTCTTT. The chain joins TRBV5-1 to TRBJ1-1; 10 bases are a match to TRBD1. The CDR3 is 15 residues long. Germline assignment: CDR1 SGHRS and CDR2 YFSETQ. The V segment lost 4 bases and the J segment 5 bases; nucleotides outside the gene matches: 8. Full variable domain (missing parts from reference TRBV5-1 and TRBJ1-1): KAGVTQTPRYLIKTRGQQVTLSCSPISGHRSVSWYQQTPGQGLQFLFEYFSETQRNKGNFPGRFSGRQFSNSRSEMNVSTLELGDSALYLCASSVSPGQGTEAFFGQGTRLTVV.

The J gene is TRBJ2-2, the V gene TRBV28; D uncertain. Trimming removed 5 bases at V and 4 bases at J, with 8 bases between. Germline loops: CDR1 MDHEN, CDR2 SYDVKM. This CDR3 is 13 amino acids long. CDR3 DNA: TGTGCCAGCAGTCCCCACCGCACCGGGGAGCTGTTTTTT. Protein: CASSPHRTGELFF.

The chain links TRBV4-1 to TRBJ1-3, with D possibly being TRBD1 (5 bases). The CDR3 consists of 15 residues. Trimming left V 2 bases short and J 0 bases short, with 8 bases between. Per germline, CDR1 MGHRA and CDR2 YSYEKL. CDR3 nucleotides: TGCGCCAGCAGCCAACAGGGTTCCTCTGGAAACACCATATATTTT. Translating it yields CASSQQGSSGNTIYF.

The rearrangement links TRBV15 to TRBJ2-7; perhaps D is TRBD1 or TRBD2 (5 bases each). There are 15 residues in the CDR3. V lost 0 bases and J lost 6, with 15 bases in between. Germline V gene data show CDR1 as LNHNV and CDR2 as YYDKDF (reference sequence). The CDR3 DNA sequence: TGTGCCACCAGCAGAGATTCGGGGCCAGAAGGCGAGCAGTACTTC. It codes for CATSRDSGPEGEQYF. Combining the CDR3 with reference TRBV15 and TRBJ2-7 gives the whole variable domain DAMVIQNPRYQVTQFGKPVTLSCSQTLNHNVMYWYQQKSSQAPKLLFHYYDKDFNNEADTPDNFQSRRPNTSFCFLDIRSPGLGDTAMYLCATSRDSGPEGEQYFGPGTRLTVT.

In DNA form, the CDR3 reads TGTGCCAGCAGCTGGCAATACACCGGGACAGAGGAGCAGTACTTC. This translates into CASSWQYTGTEEQYF. J is TRBJ2-7 and V is TRBV11-2; 7 bases agree with TRBD1. Germline loops: CDR1 SGHAT, CDR2 FQNNGV. V shed 4 bases, J shed 7 bases, and the junction held 13 bases outside the gene matches. CDR3 length: 15 residues. The entire variable domain, with the rest obtained from reference TRBV11-2 and TRBJ2-7, is as follows: EAGVAQSPRYKIIEKRQSVAFWCNPISGHATLYWYQQILGQGPKLLIQFQNNGVVDDSQLPKDRFSAERLKGVDSTLKIQPAKLEDSAVYLCASSWQYTGTEEQYFGPGTRLTVT.

CDR3 coding DNA: TGTGCCAGCAGCTTAGGGCAAGCTGACACCATATATTTT. Encoded protein: CASSLGQADTIYF. The chain employs TRBV7-2 and TRBJ1-3; D unresolved. This CDR3 is built from 13 residues. Germline loops: CDR1 SGHTA, CDR2 FQGNSA. V was shortened by 1 base and J by 8 bases, with 9 bases between the two germline ends.

V and J are TRBV6-6 and TRBJ1-1, with D possibly being TRBD1 (6 bases). The CDR3 is made up of 14 amino acids. Germline V gene data show CDR1 as MNHNY and CDR2 as SVGAGI (reference sequence). Trimming removed 6 bases at V and 0 bases at J, with 11 bases between. The CDR3 sequence is CASRTTGLNTEAFF. CDR3 coding DNA: TGTGCCAGCAGAACGACAGGTCTGAACACTGAAGCTTTCTTT.

Turning to this clone: The same CDR3 arises from other DNA sequences in this sample as well. The gene calls are TRBV7-2 and TRBJ2-7, with 8 bases matching TRBD1. The CDR3 contains 14 residues. J lost 2 bases, V lost 5 bases, and 5 bases had no gene match. From germline, CDR1 is SGHTA and CDR2 FQGNSA. CDR3 region: CASSPRTGPYEQYF. CDR3 sequence (DNA): TGTGCCAGCAGCCCCCGGACAGGGCCCTACGAGCAGTACTTC.

V usage is TRBV10-3 and J usage is TRBJ1-1; 10 bases align to TRBD1. This CDR3 contains 16 residues. Germline loops: CDR1 ENHRY, CDR2 SYGVKD. Germline trimming cut 3 bases from V and 9 bases from J; bases unmatched to any gene: 13. DNA of the CDR3: TGTGCCATCAGTGAAACAGGGACAGGGGCTAATTTACAAGCTTTCTTT. Translating it yields CAISETGTGANLQAFF.

The chain couples TRBV4-2 to TRBJ1-1, with 7 nucleotides matching TRBD1. After removal of 4 bases from V and 5 bases from J, the junction contained 7 bases not matched to a gene. The CDR3 length is 14 residues. The germline V gene has CDR1 LGHNA and CDR2 YNFKEQ. CDR3 protein: CASSPRTGSTEAFF. The CDR3 DNA reads TGTGCCAGCAGCCCGAGGACAGGCTCGACTGAAGCTTTCTTT.

This chain links TRBV6-5 with TRBJ1-2, with 7 nucleotides matching TRBD1. CDR3 length: 15 amino acids. V lost 6 bases and J lost 4; bases outside the gene matches: 11. Germline V gene sequence: CDR1 MNHEY, CDR2 SVGAGI. In DNA form, the CDR3 reads TGTGCCAGCAGCCTTACCGACAGGGCGGGCTATGGCTACACCTTC. Its protein is CASSLTDRAGYGYTF.

A note on this clone: Other nucleotide sequences from this sample produce the same CDR3. The rearrangement links TRBV30 to TRBJ2-7; maybe TRBD2 (6 bases). The V end lost 0 bases, the J end lost 0 bases, and 9 bases lay between the germline ends. The CDR3 sequence is 14 residues long. Germline V lookup: CDR1 GTSNPN, CDR2 SVGIG (reference sequence). The CDR3 DNA reads as TGTGCCTGGAGTGTCGGGGGAGTCTCCTACGAGCAGTACTTC. This translates into CAWSVGGVSYEQYF.

The chain has TRBV19 and TRBJ2-1; D remains ambiguous. The CDR3 totals 15 residues. Germline V gene data show CDR1 as LNHDA and CDR2 as SQIVND (reference sequence). Trimming cost V 1 base and J 0 bases, with 7 bases left between them. The DNA of the CDR3 is TGTGCCAGTAGTATAGGAAGGGCCTCCTACAATGAGCAGTTCTTC. Amino acids: CASSIGRASYNEQFF.

This clone was seen a single time. The CDR3 protein is CSVRESGSYEQYF. CDR3 sequence (DNA): TGCAGCGTCCGGGAATCGGGGTCCTACGAGCAGTACTTC. The rearrangement uses TRBV29-1 and TRBJ2-7; maybe TRBD2 (5 bases). V shed 6 bases and J shed 1 base, with 13 bases lying between them. CDR3 size: 13 residues. The germline V gene encodes CDR1 SQVTM and CDR2 ANQGSEA.

The genes are TRBV6-5 and TRBJ1-1, with a tentative D call TRBD1 (6 bases). This CDR3 spans 13 amino acids. Between the trimmed V and J ends, which lost 6 bases and 3 bases, there was a span of 11 bases. Germline CDR1 is MNHEY and CDR2 is SVGAGI. The CDR3 sequence is CASRNRQDTEAFF. Written as DNA, the CDR3 is TGTGCCAGCAGGAATAGACAGGACACTGAAGCTTTCTTT.

This chain joins TRBV5-8 and TRBJ1-5; D remains unclear. Germline CDR1 SGHTS, CDR2 YDEGEE. The CDR3 is 13 amino acids. V lost 4 bases to trimming and J lost 2 bases, with 7 bases between them. In DNA form, the CDR3 reads TGTGCCAGCAGCCACGACGGCAATCAGCCCCAGCATTTT. It encodes CASSHDGNQPQHF.